This T cell receptor beta chain was found in a study of T cell responses to AZD1222 COVID-19 vaccine. Findings and caveats of the study: Donors, mostly white British, included more females; clonal diversity was possibly underestimated.

Profiled with immunoSEQ multiplex PCR; TCRdb holds only in-frame clones, not every one. The data show approximately 270,000 clones, about 94% seen once. The CDR3 has 16 amino acids. Per germline, CDR1 MDHEN and CDR2 SYDVKM. V was clipped by 6 bases and J by 0 bases, with 15 bases between them. Remarks on this clone: Its antigen is not identified.

The specimen was peripheral blood, collected 28 days after the second AZD1222 dose. This sequence was found in an adult who received the AZD1222 COVID-19 vaccine. The V and J genes are TRBV28 and TRBJ2-1; tentative D call: TRBD2 (7 bases). CDR3 protein: CASSRGGRASYNEQFF. For the CDR3, the DNA is TGTGCCAGCAGCCGAGGGGGGAGGGCCTCCTACAATGAGCAGTTCTTC.